Each of the 10 T cell receptor beta chains below was sequenced from the same sample in a study of T cell responses to AZD1222 COVID-19 vaccine. Clones were sequenced by immunoSEQ multiplex PCR, and TCRdb holds only the in-frame ones, with some missing. The table shows around 160,000 clones, with under 95% occurring only once. This specimen consisted of peripheral blood, obtained 28 days after the second AZD1222 dose. The origin of the receptors is an adult who received the AZD1222 COVID-19 vaccine.

The chain is built from TRBV24-1 and TRBJ2-7, with 9 bases identical to TRBD2. The germline gives CDR1 KGHDR, CDR2 SFDVKD. With V trimmed by 6 bases and J by 0 bases, 2 bases remained unmatched. The CDR3 spans 14 residues. CDR3 coding DNA: TGTGCCACCAGTTCGGGACTAGCCTCCTACGAGCAGTACTTC. The encoded protein is CATSSGLASYEQYF.

This chain uses TRBV4-3 with TRBJ1-2; TRBD1 matches at 7 bases. V was clipped by 4 bases and J by 4 bases; unmatched bases: 6. Germline CDR1 LGHNA, CDR2 YSLEER. The CDR3 spans 14 residues. CDR3 DNA: TGCGCCAGCAGCCCAACACAGGGGTTCTATGGCTACACCTTC. Its translation: CASSPTQGFYGYTF.

This chain uses TRBV12-3 or TRBV12-4 with TRBJ2-5; a weak D match, TRBD1 (6 bases). There are 12 residues in the CDR3. Trimming removed 5 bases from V and 5 bases from J, with 9 bases in between. This CDR3 is CASSPDRETQYF. In DNA, the CDR3 is TGTGCCAGCAGTCCCGACAGGGAGACCCAGTACTTC.

The chain carries TRBV7-9 and TRBJ1-5, with unresolved D. The CDR3 is made up of 13 amino acids. Germline V gene data show CDR1 as SEHNR and CDR2 as FQNEAQ (reference sequence). Trimming took off 5 bases at V and 5 bases at J, with 10 bases between the two ends. The CDR3 DNA reads as TGTGCCAGCAGCGCTACTTTGGATCAGCCCCAGCATTTT. Translated, it gives CASSATLDQPQHF.

The chain joins TRBV18 to TRBJ1-1, with D possibly being TRBD1 (5 bases). Germline lookup yields CDR1 KGHSH and CDR2 LQKENI. V was cut by 2 bases and J by 1 base, with 11 bases left in between. The CDR3 sequence is 15 residues long. The CDR3, as DNA: TGTGCCAGCTCACCAATTTTGGGGCAGAACACTGAAGCTTTCTTT. Translating gives CASSPILGQNTEAFF.

The V and J genes are TRBV6-5 and TRBJ1-1; D is unresolved. The CDR3 sequence is 13 residues long. CDR1 is MNHEY, CDR2 SVGAGI, per germline. Between the trimmed V and J ends, which lost 5 bases and 0 bases, there was a span of 7 bases. This chain's CDR3 is CASSTHLNTEAFF. The DNA for the CDR3 is TGTGCCAGCAGTACACACCTGAACACTGAAGCTTTCTTT.

This chain connects TRBV7-8 to TRBJ1-5; 8 bases agree with TRBD1. The CDR3 has 15 residues. The germline gives CDR1 SGHVS, CDR2 FQNEAQ. J lost 2 bases, V lost 5 bases, and 5 bases had no gene match. DNA of the CDR3: TGTGCCAGCAGCCTCCAGGACAGGGGCAATCAGCCCCAGCATTTT. This gives the protein CASSLQDRGNQPQHF.

This chain links TRBV6-5 with TRBJ1-5; no clear D gene. Trimming pared 8 bases from V and 0 bases from J, leaving 14 bases between. Per the germline V gene, CDR1 is MNHEY and CDR2 is SVGAGI. This CDR3 is built from 15 residues. The CDR3 DNA reads TGTGCCAGCTTATCAACGGAGTATAGCAATCAGCCCCAGCATTTT. The encoded protein is CASLSTEYSNQPQHF.

This chain joins TRBV7-6 and TRBJ2-7; weak D call: TRBD2 (5 bases). Germline loops: CDR1 SGHVS, CDR2 FNYEAQ. V was clipped by 5 bases and J by 1 base, with 12 bases between them. This CDR3 has 14 residues. The CDR3: CASSGVAPSYEQYF. The CDR3 coding sequence is TGTGCCAGCAGCGGGGTAGCGCCATCCTACGAGCAGTACTTC.

V gene TRBV29-1 combines with J gene TRBJ1-2; 12 positions agree with TRBD1. The CDR3 extends over 15 amino acids. CDR1 is SQVTM, CDR2 ANQGSEA, per germline. V shed 7 bases, J shed 7 bases, and the junction held 13 bases outside the gene matches. The CDR3 here is CSALAPGQGAVGYTF. The CDR3 bases are TGCAGCGCACTAGCGCCGGGACAGGGGGCTGTTGGCTACACCTTC.